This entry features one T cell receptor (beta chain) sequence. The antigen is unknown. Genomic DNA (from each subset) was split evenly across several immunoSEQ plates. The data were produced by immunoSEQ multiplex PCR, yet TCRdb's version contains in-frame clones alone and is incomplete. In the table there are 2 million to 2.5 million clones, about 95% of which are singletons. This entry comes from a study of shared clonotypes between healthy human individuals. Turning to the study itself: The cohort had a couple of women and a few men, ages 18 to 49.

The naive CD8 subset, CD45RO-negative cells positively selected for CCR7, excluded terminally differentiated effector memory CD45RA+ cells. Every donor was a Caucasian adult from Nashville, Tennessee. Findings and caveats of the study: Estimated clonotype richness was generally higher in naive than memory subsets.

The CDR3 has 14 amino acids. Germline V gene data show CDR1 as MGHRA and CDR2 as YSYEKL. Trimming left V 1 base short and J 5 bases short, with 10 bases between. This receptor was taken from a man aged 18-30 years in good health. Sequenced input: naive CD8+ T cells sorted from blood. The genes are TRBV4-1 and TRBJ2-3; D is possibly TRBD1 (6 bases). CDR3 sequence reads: CASSQARGEDTQYF. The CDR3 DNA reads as TGCGCCAGCAGCCAAGCCAGGGGTGAAGATACGCAGTATTTT.